Each of the 3 T cell receptor beta chains below was sequenced from the same sample in a study of T cell repertoires in breast cancer. Blocking oligonucleotides added to a second nested PCR suppressed unpaired genes. TCRdb redid the calling of the emulsion pairing reads with MiXCR, one entry per CDR3 protein. The data contain around 43,000 distinct CDR3 sequences, 45% to 50% of them seen just once; the ten biggest clones take up approximately 57%. Primers covering all TCR V genes were used in emulsion RT-PCR on CD8+ T cells. What was sequenced was CD8+ T cells. Receptors were obtained from a pool of human donors with breast cancer or a healthy control (not recorded which).

This clonotype appeared many times. Here the CDR3 reads CASSLNYNEQFF. In DNA form, the CDR3 reads TGTGCCAGCTCGCTAAATTACAATGAGCAGTTCTTC. The chain has TRBV18 and TRBJ2-1; D is uncertain. The ends were cut back, 6 bases at V and 4 bases at J, with 7 bases in the middle. The germline CDR1 and CDR2 sequences are KGHSH and LQKENI. This CDR3 is built from 12 residues.

This chain links TRBV7-6 with TRBJ1-1; no definite D call. Germline V gene lookup returns CDR1 SGHVS and CDR2 FNYEAQ. Trimming took off 5 bases at V and 2 bases at J, with 6 bases between the two ends. CDR3 length: 12 amino acids. In nucleotides, the CDR3 is TGTGCCAGCAGCGCCTTCAACACTGAAGCTTTCTTT. Translated: CASSAFNTEAFF.

This clonotype qualifies as medium-sized. This rearrangement joins TRBV27 to TRBJ1-1; D is unclear. Germline-derived CDR1 and CDR2 are MNHEY and SMNVEV (reference sequence). V was clipped by 2 bases and J by 7 bases, with 11 bases between them. The length of the CDR3 is 13 residues. The CDR3 coding sequence is TGTGCCAGCAGTTTAGGAAGCGGGGTTGAAGCTTTCTTT. Protein: CASSLGSGVEAFF.